The 28 T cell receptor beta chains below all came from one sample that was sequenced in a study of CD8 T cells in ankylosing spondylitis. One entry per CDR3 protein results from TCRdb running MiXCR on the 5' RACE reads. The data hold more than 100,000 distinct CDR3 sequences, with roughly 11% observed a single time. Sequenced input: blood, either unsorted or a sorted T cell fraction (not recorded which). The receptors originated from a female donor with ankylosing spondylitis or in good health (not recorded which).

The sample holds many counts of this clonotype. The V and J genes are TRBV12-3 or TRBV12-4 and TRBJ1-1, with D uncertain. V was trimmed by 6 bases and J by 2 bases, leaving 4 bases between them. The CDR3 sequence is 11 residues long. The CDR3 DNA reads as TGTGCCAGCAGCCCCAACACTGAAGCTTTCTTT. Amino acid sequence: CASSPNTEAFF.

In this sample, this clonotype turned up many times. The chain uses TRBV10-3 and TRBJ2-7; 8 bases fit TRBD2. The V gene's germline CDR1 is ENHRY and CDR2 SYGVKD. Trimming removed 0 bases from V and 3 bases from J; junction bases left unmatched: 10. There are 17 residues in the CDR3. The DNA of the CDR3 is TGTGCCATCAGTGAGTCGATGGGCGGGGGGCAAGACTACGAGCAGTACTTC. This encodes CAISESMGGGQDYEQYF.

There are many counts of this clonotype. The rearrangement links TRBV5-1 to TRBJ1-1; D not resolved. CDR1 is SGHRS and CDR2 is YFSETQ in the germline V gene. The CDR3 spans 16 residues. Trimming stripped 0 bases from V and 0 bases from J, with 12 bases between. The chain's CDR3 is CASSLAPAIMNTEAFF. The CDR3 DNA sequence: TGCGCCAGCAGCTTGGCCCCAGCTATCATGAACACTGAAGCTTTCTTT.

The rearrangement joins TRBV7-2 to TRBJ2-1; D ambiguous. Deletions cut 7 bases from V and 8 bases from J, with 12 bases between. Looked up from germline, CDR1 is SGHTA and CDR2 is FQGNSA. The CDR3 covers 12 residues. In DNA, the CDR3 is TGTACCAGCACCGTGGGCCTTGATGAGCAGTTCTTC. It specifies CTSTVGLDEQFF.

The chain links TRBV29-1 to TRBJ1-2; D ambiguous. Trimming took off 3 bases at V and 7 bases at J, with 18 bases between the two ends. Germline V gene lookup returns CDR1 SQVTM and CDR2 ANQGSEA. The CDR3 length is 14 residues. CDR3 loop: CSVDSARVLGGYTF. The CDR3 DNA follows: TGCAGCGTTGATTCGGCCCGGGTCCTGGGTGGCTACACCTTC.

This chain connects TRBV7-8 to TRBJ1-1; a possible D gene is TRBD1 (5 bases). Trimming removed 7 bases from V and 6 bases from J, with 18 bases in between. The germline V gene has CDR1 SGHVS and CDR2 FQNEAQ. The CDR3 spans 14 residues. The CDR3 protein is CASKRGSGSSEAFF. The CDR3 nucleotides are TGTGCCAGCAAGAGGGGCTCGGGCTCTTCTGAAGCTTTCTTT.

V gene TRBV28 combines with J gene TRBJ2-2; D gene ambiguous. V lost 7 bases and J lost 1, with 13 bases in between. From germline, CDR1 is MDHEN and CDR2 SYDVKM. This CDR3 is built from 15 residues. CDR3 DNA sequence: TGTGCCAGCATTTCCCCCCGAGGGAACACCGGGGAGCTGTTTTTT. Its protein product is CASISPRGNTGELFF.

The sample holds many counts of this clonotype. J is TRBJ2-3 and V is TRBV12-3 or TRBV12-4; D assignment may be TRBD1 or TRBD2 (5 bases each). The length of the CDR3 is 15 residues. V was trimmed by 7 bases and J by 6 bases, leaving 20 bases between them. The CDR3 loop reads CASKDPGTAKDTQYF. CDR3 sequence (DNA): TGTGCCAGCAAAGACCCCGGGACCGCTAAGGATACGCAGTATTTT.

This clonotype occurred many times. The V gene is TRBV18, the J gene TRBJ1-2; 8 bases are a match to TRBD1. The trim removed 2 bases at V and 8 bases at J, leaving 7 bases unmatched. Germline values: CDR1 KGHSH, CDR2 LQKENI. The CDR3 contains 14 residues. In DNA, the CDR3 is TGTGCCAGCTCACCAGAGACAGGGACAGGAGGCTACACCTTC. It translates to CASSPETGTGGYTF.

This clonotype was observed many times. The chain is built from TRBV5-4 and TRBJ2-1; 9 bases agree with TRBD2. Unmatched junction bases numbered 5, after V lost 4 bases and J lost 3 bases. The CDR3 runs 15 residues. Germline assignment: CDR1 SGHNT and CDR2 YYREEE (reference sequence). This CDR3 reads CASSIGTSYYNEQFF. DNA of the CDR3: TGTGCCAGCAGCATAGGGACTAGCTACTACAATGAGCAGTTCTTC.

This clonotype was seen many times. The rearrangement uses TRBV20-1 and TRBJ1-4; TRBD1 aligns across 9 bases. Trimming took 1 base from V and 7 from J; bases not matched to a gene: 7. Germline assignment: CDR1 DFQATT and CDR2 SNEGSKA (reference sequence). This CDR3 comprises 15 residues. CDR3 sequence: CSARGPGQGGEKLFF. CDR3 sequence (DNA): TGCAGTGCTAGAGGCCCGGGACAGGGAGGTGAAAAACTGTTTTTT.

This clonotype was observed at least ten times. The V call is TRBV11-1, the J call TRBJ1-5; D is unclear. The CDR3 spans 18 residues. The V end was cut by 1 base, the J end by 1 base, with 17 bases between. CDR1 is SGHAT, CDR2 FQDESV, per germline (reference sequence). CDR3 in DNA: TGTGCCAGCAGCTTAGGTTCAGGTTCATACTACAGCAATCAGCCCCAGCATTTT. As protein: CASSLGSGSYYSNQPQHF.

This clonotype has more than one count but fewer than ten. The rearrangement joins TRBV7-2 to TRBJ2-3, with 7 bases identical to TRBD2. CDR3 length equals 12 residues. After removal of 5 bases from V and 10 bases from J, the junction contained 6 bases not matched to a gene. The germline CDR1 and CDR2 sequences are SGHTA and FQGNSA. The CDR3 sequence: CASSPTSVAQYF. The CDR3 DNA follows: TGTGCCAGCAGCCCTACTAGCGTAGCGCAGTATTTT. Full variable domain (remainder filled in from reference TRBV7-2 and TRBJ2-3): GAGVSQSPSNKVTEKGKDVELRCDPISGHTALYWYRQSLGQGLEFLIYFQGNSAPDKSGLPSDRFSAERTGGSVSTLTIQRTQQEDSAVYLCASSPTSVAQYFGPGTRLTVL.

This clonotype was observed many times. V and J are TRBV28 and TRBJ1-1; D not resolved. This CDR3 is 13 amino acids long. Germline CDR1 MDHEN, CDR2 SYDVKM. V was shortened by 4 bases and J by 0 bases, with 6 bases between the two germline ends. The CDR3 here is CASSYGLNTEAFF. In nucleotides, the CDR3 is TGTGCCAGCAGTTACGGGTTGAACACTGAAGCTTTCTTT.

This clonotype has a count of ten or more. The V and J genes are TRBV12-3 or TRBV12-4 and TRBJ2-7, with D perhaps matching TRBD2 (6 bases). The CDR3 sequence is 16 residues long. Trimming removed 6 bases from V and 0 bases from J, with 18 bases in between. Written as DNA, the CDR3 is TGTGCCAGCAGCCGACCCGGACGGGAGAGCTCCTACGAGCAGTACTTC. Translating gives CASSRPGRESSYEQYF.

In DNA, the CDR3 is TGTGCCAGCAGCTTAAGTTTCCCCGACAATCAGCCCCAGCATTTT. Protein product: CASSLSFPDNQPQHF. V gene TRBV5-5 combines with J gene TRBJ1-5; D gene unclear. The germline V gene has CDR1 SGHKS and CDR2 YYEKEE (reference sequence). This CDR3 has 15 amino acids. Trimming took 2 bases from V and 3 from J, leaving 12 bases between them. Supplemented by reference TRBV5-5 and TRBJ1-5, the full variable domain reads DAGVTQSPTHLIKTRGQQVTLRCSPISGHKSVSWYQQVLGQGPQFIFQYYEKEERGRGNFPDRFSARQFPNYSSELNVNALLLGDSALYLCASSLSFPDNQPQHFGDGTRLSIL.

This clonotype has just a few counts. This chain joins TRBV18 and TRBJ1-1, with D perhaps matching TRBD1 (5 bases). Germline V gene data show CDR1 as KGHSH and CDR2 as LQKENI. The CDR3 is 13 residues long. Trimming took 3 bases from V and 1 from J, leaving 6 bases between them. CDR3 in amino acids: CASSPGANTEAFF. The CDR3 nucleotides read TGTGCCAGCTCACCTGGGGCGAACACTGAAGCTTTCTTT. Complete variable domain (other parts from reference TRBV18 and TRBJ1-1): NAGVMQNPRHLVRRRGQEARLRCSPMKGHSHVYWYRQLPEEGLKFMVYLQKENIIDESGMPKERFSAEFPKEGPSILRIQQVVRGDSAAYFCASSPGANTEAFFGQGTRLTVV.

This clonotype was observed many times. The chain recombines TRBV7-9 with TRBJ1-3; a possible D gene is TRBD1 (5 bases). Germline V gene data show CDR1 as SEHNR and CDR2 as FQNEAQ (reference sequence). CDR3 length equals 15 residues. V lost 8 bases and J 0 bases, leaving 14 bases between the germline ends. The CDR3 bases are TGTGCCAGCGGCGGGGTCGGGGGCTCTGGAAACACCATATATTTT. Translation: CASGGVGGSGNTIYF. Full variable domain (rest looked up from reference TRBV7-9 and TRBJ1-3): DTGVSQNPRHKITKRGQNVTFRCDPISEHNRLYWYRQTLGQGPEFLTYFQNEAQLEKSRLLSDRFSAERPKGSFSTLEIQRTEQGDSAMYLCASGGVGGSGNTIYFGEGSWLTVV.

This clonotype was seen ten or more times. The CDR3 DNA is TGTGCCAGCAGCCTCCCCCGGGGACAGGGGACCACTGAAGCTTTCTTT. This translates into CASSLPRGQGTTEAFF. The rearrangement uses TRBV5-4 and TRBJ1-1; 10 bases map to TRBD1. The CDR3 runs 16 residues. Looked up from germline, CDR1 is SGHNT and CDR2 is YYREEE (reference sequence). With V trimmed by 4 bases and J by 4 bases, 10 bases remained unmatched.

This clonotype was seen many times. The chain couples TRBV20-1 to TRBJ1-2; D remains ambiguous. CDR3 length: 14 residues. V was clipped by 3 bases and J by 1 base, with 12 bases between them. From germline, CDR1 is DFQATT and CDR2 SNEGSKA (reference sequence). This CDR3 is CSARGGRLNYGYTF. CDR3 nucleotides: TGCAGTGCTAGGGGAGGTCGGCTTAACTATGGCTACACCTTC.

This clonotype was seen at least ten times. The DNA for the CDR3 is TGTGCCAGCGGCTACAAGCGGGGGGGGGGTGAAGAGACCCAGTACTTC. Amino acids: CASGYKRGGGEETQYF. The rearrangement uses TRBV6-4 and TRBJ2-5, with 10 positions matching TRBD2. The CDR3 runs 16 residues. Unmatched junction bases numbered 12, after V lost 8 bases and J lost 3 bases. Germline CDR1 and CDR2: MRHNA and SNTAGT.

The table lists this clonotype with many counts. J is TRBJ2-3 and V is TRBV7-9; D gene unclear. Germline CDR1 is SEHNR and CDR2 is FQNEAQ (reference sequence). V lost 8 bases and J lost 3, with 6 bases in between. The CDR3 runs to 11 residues. The CDR3 loop is CASGRTDTQYF. The CDR3 DNA reads as TGTGCCAGCGGCAGAACAGATACGCAGTATTTT.

Ten or more counts support this clonotype. V gene TRBV5-1 combines with J gene TRBJ2-5; D is uncertain. V lost 4 bases and J 1 base, leaving 11 bases between the germline ends. The CDR3 spans 14 residues. Germline CDR1 SGHRS, CDR2 YFSETQ. The DNA for the CDR3 is TGCGCCAGCAGCAACGGGCAAGTCCAAGAGACCCAGTACTTC. This translates into CASSNGQVQETQYF.

This clonotype has at least ten counts. V gene TRBV18 combines with J gene TRBJ2-1, with 9 bases fitting TRBD2. Germline V gene sequence: CDR1 KGHSH, CDR2 LQKENI. The CDR3 totals 14 residues. Trimming removed 0 bases from V and 7 bases from J; junction bases left unmatched: 1. This chain's CDR3 is CASSPPGLANEQFF. The CDR3 coding sequence is TGTGCCAGCTCACCACCGGGACTAGCTAATGAGCAGTTCTTC.

To note about this clonotype: A much larger clone differs by one base, so this may be a read error. V gene TRBV12-3 or TRBV12-4 combines with J gene TRBJ2-1, with unresolved D. The V and J ends lost 3 bases and 5 bases respectively, with 11 bases between them. This CDR3 region has 14 residues. The CDR3 bases are TGTGCCAGCAGTTTTGGTCGGATTGACAATGAGCAGTTCTTC. Its translation is CASSFGRIDNEQFF.

At least ten counts were recorded for this clonotype. The CDR3 sequence is CASTRASGRSTDTQYF. CDR3 DNA: TGTGCCAGCACCCGGGCTAGCGGGAGAAGCACAGATACGCAGTATTTT. The chain employs TRBV12-3 or TRBV12-4 and TRBJ2-3; 10 nucleotides match TRBD2. The V gene end was trimmed by 7 bases and the J gene end by 0 bases; junction bases not matched to a gene: 7. This CDR3 region has 16 residues.

This clonotype occurred many times. The rearrangement joins TRBV12-3 or TRBV12-4 to TRBJ2-4; D is ambiguous. The V and J ends lost 3 bases and 0 bases respectively, with 9 bases between them. The CDR3 spans 15 residues. CDR3 residues: CASSFAPAAKNIQYF. CDR3 DNA: TGTGCCAGCAGTTTTGCCCCGGCAGCCAAAAACATTCAGTACTTC.

The V call is TRBV18, the J call TRBJ2-2; D uncertain. Germline V gives CDR1 KGHSH, CDR2 LQKENI. The CDR3 has 13 residues. The V and J ends lost 0 bases and 6 bases respectively, with 5 bases between them. In DNA form, the CDR3 reads TGTGCCAGCTCACCACCGCCTCCCGGGGAGCTGTTTTTT. Translating it yields CASSPPPPGELFF.